Listed below are T cell receptor beta chains from one sample, sequenced in a study of CD8+CD57+ T cells in acquired aplastic anemia. TCRdb ran MiXCR on the reads and lists one entry per CDR3 protein. The sample has around 170,000 distinct CDR3 sequences, approximately 49% seen once. Sequencing input: sorted CD4+, CD8+, or CD8+CD57+ T cells (not recorded which) from PBMCs. These receptor sequences come from a human donor in good health. Both conserved end residues are part of each CDR3. Fields, in order: J gene, clone size, D gene, V gene, CDR3 DNA, CDR3 protein. A D gene is named only where the DNA matches it firmly. Part of the rows lack a size; the others show once, few, many or a class for expanded clones.

>TRBJ1-6|NA|TRBD1|TRBV10-3
TGTGCCACCCGACAGGGTTCTGATTCACCCCTCCACTTT
CATRQGSDSPLHF
>TRBJ2-7|NA|NA|TRBV2
TGTGCCAGCCATTTAGCGCTAACCTACGAGCAGTACTTC
CASHLALTYEQYF
>TRBJ2-7|many|NA|TRBV19
TGTGCCAGTAGTGGACGACTAGGGAGGGGGAACTACGAGCAGTACTTC
CASSGRLGRGNYEQYF
>TRBJ1-5|many|NA|TRBV2
TGTGCCAGCAGGCGAGGATTCCTCGGTCAGCCCCAGCATTTT
CASRRGFLGQPQHF
>TRBJ2-7|NA|TRBD2|TRBV5-5
TGTGCCAGCAGCTCCGGGACTAGCGGGAGAAATGAGCAGTACTTC
CASSSGTSGRNEQYF
>TRBJ2-7|NA|TRBD1|TRBV4-3
TGCGCCAGCAGCCAATCGGCACAGGGGATGGTCGAGCAGTACTTC
CASSQSAQGMVEQYF
>TRBJ1-1|many|NA|TRBV6-5
TGTGCCAGCAGTTACTCAGGGGTTTCCGCTGAAGCTTTCTTT
CASSYSGVSAEAFF
>TRBJ1-3|NA|NA|TRBV10-2
TGCGCCACCACGTTGGGGAAGGTCCCTGGAAACACCATATATTTT
CATTLGKVPGNTIYF
>TRBJ2-7|many|NA|TRBV19
TGTGCCAGTAGTAGTGGACACAGCGAGCAGTACTTC
CASSSGHSEQYF
>TRBJ2-5|NA|TRBD2|TRBV2
TGTGCCAGCAGGGGACTAGCGGGGGGAAAAGAGACCCAGTACTTC
CASRGLAGGKETQYF
>TRBJ1-3|few|TRBD1|TRBV4-2
TGTGCCAGCAGCCAAGGTTCGACAGGGAGGTTTGGAAACACCATATATTTT
CASSQGSTGRFGNTIYF
>TRBJ1-6|many|NA|TRBV5-6
TGTGCCAGCAGCGAGGTGCGCTCGGGAAATTCACCCCTCCACTTT
CASSEVRSGNSPLHF
>TRBJ1-2|NA|TRBD1|TRBV4-2
TGTGCCAGCAACCAAGCGGGGGACAGGGGGGTGGGTGGCTACACCTTC
CASNQAGDRGVGGYTF
>TRBJ2-7|NA|NA|TRBV7-2
TGTGCCAGCAGCTTAGCGCGTGGAGAGCAGTACTTC
CASSLARGEQYF
>TRBJ2-7|NA|TRBD1|TRBV30
TGTGCCTGGAGTACCAGGGGGTCCTCCTACGAGCAGTACTTC
CAWSTRGSSYEQYF
>TRBJ2-7|NA|NA|TRBV29-1
TGCGGCGTCATGGGGCAAGCTATACCGAGAGAGCAGTACTTC
CGVMGQAIPREQYF
>TRBJ1-4|NA|TRBD1|TRBV2
TGTGCCAGCCGGACCACAGGGGCCGGAGGTGAAAAACTGTTTTTT
CASRTTGAGGEKLFF
>TRBJ2-7|NA|TRBD2|TRBV20-1
TGCAGTGCTTCAACTAGCGGGAGGTACGAGCAGTACTTC
CSASTSGRYEQYF
>TRBJ2-5|NA|TRBD1|TRBV27
TGTGCCAGCAGTCCTTCAATCCGGGACAGCCATGACTTC
CASSPSIRDSHDF
>TRBJ1-1|NA|TRBD1|TRBV11-1
TGTGCCAGCAGCTTAGGACACAGTTGGGACAGCCGTTCGATAACTGAAGCTTTCTTT
CASSLGHSWDSRSITEAFF
>TRBJ2-7|many|TRBD2|TRBV15
TGTGCCACCAGCAGAGATGGCGGCCAACTAGCGGGTGGTCGGGACGAGCAGTACTTC
CATSRDGGQLAGGRDEQYF
>TRBJ2-7|many|NA|TRBV20-1
TGCAGTGCTAGACCTGCCGGGGTGGGCGAGCAGTACTTC
CSARPAGVGEQYF
>TRBJ1-5|many|NA|TRBV20-1
TGCAGTGCTGTCTCGGGACGGATTAATCAGCCCCAGCATTTT
CSAVSGRINQPQHF
>TRBJ1-2|NA|NA|TRBV10-3
TGTGCCATCAGTGAGACAGGCTATGGCTACACCTTC
CAISETGYGYTF
>TRBJ1-1|NA|TRBD1|TRBV19
TGTGCCAGTAGTGCAAAAGACAGGGTCACTGAAGCTTTCTTT
CASSAKDRVTEAFF
>TRBJ2-6|many|NA|TRBV7-2
TGTGCCAGCAGCTTAAGTGTTTCTGGGGCCAACGTCCTGACTTTC
CASSLSVSGANVLTF
>TRBJ1-4|many|NA|TRBV9
TGTGCCAGCAGCGCACAATCAACTAATGAAAAACTGTTTTTT
CASSAQSTNEKLFF